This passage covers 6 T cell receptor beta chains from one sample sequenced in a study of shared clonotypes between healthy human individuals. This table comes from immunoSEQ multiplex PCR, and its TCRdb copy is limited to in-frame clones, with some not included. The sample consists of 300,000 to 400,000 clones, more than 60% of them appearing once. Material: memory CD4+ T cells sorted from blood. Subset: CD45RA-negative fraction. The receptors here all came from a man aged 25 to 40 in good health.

The chain's CDR3 is CASSGGTKEAFF. The CDR3 DNA follows: TGTGCCAGCAGCGGAGGGACGAAAGAAGCTTTCTTT. The chain combines TRBV11-2 with TRBJ1-1, with TRBD1 as a possible D gene (5 bases). V was trimmed by 5 bases and J by 8 bases, leaving 12 bases between them. From germline, CDR1 is SGHAT and CDR2 FQNNGV. The CDR3 length is 12 residues.

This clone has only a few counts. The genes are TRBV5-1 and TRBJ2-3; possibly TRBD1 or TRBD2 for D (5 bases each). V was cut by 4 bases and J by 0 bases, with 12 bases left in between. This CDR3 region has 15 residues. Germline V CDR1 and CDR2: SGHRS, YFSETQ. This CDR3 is CASSKGTESTDTQYF. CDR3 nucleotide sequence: TGCGCCAGCAGCAAAGGGACCGAGAGCACAGATACGCAGTATTTT.

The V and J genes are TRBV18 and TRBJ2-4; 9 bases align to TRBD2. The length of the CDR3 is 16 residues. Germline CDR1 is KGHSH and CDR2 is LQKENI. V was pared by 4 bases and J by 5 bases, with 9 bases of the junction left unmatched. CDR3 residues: CASSLSGGRAQNIQYF. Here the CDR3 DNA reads TGTGCCAGCTCACTCTCCGGCGGGAGGGCCCAAAACATTCAGTACTTC.

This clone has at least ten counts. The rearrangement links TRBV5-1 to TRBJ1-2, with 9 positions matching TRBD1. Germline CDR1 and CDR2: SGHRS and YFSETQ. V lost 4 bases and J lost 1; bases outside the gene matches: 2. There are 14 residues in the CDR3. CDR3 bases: TGCGCCAGCAGCGGACAGGGGCTTAACTATGGCTACACCTTC. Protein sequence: CASSGQGLNYGYTF.

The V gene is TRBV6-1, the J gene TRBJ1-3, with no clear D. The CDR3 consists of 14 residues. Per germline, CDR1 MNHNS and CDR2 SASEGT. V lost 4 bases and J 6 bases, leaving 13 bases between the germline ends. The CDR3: CASSGLDPQNTIYF. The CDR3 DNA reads TGTGCCAGCAGTGGGTTGGATCCACAAAACACCATATATTTT.

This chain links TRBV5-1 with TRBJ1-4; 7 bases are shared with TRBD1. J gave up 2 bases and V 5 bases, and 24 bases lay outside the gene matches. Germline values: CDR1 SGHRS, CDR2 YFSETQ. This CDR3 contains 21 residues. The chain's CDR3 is CASSLRGGDRATAETNEKLFF. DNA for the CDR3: TGCGCCAGCAGTTTGAGGGGTGGAGACAGGGCAACTGCGGAGACTAATGAAAAACTGTTTTTT.